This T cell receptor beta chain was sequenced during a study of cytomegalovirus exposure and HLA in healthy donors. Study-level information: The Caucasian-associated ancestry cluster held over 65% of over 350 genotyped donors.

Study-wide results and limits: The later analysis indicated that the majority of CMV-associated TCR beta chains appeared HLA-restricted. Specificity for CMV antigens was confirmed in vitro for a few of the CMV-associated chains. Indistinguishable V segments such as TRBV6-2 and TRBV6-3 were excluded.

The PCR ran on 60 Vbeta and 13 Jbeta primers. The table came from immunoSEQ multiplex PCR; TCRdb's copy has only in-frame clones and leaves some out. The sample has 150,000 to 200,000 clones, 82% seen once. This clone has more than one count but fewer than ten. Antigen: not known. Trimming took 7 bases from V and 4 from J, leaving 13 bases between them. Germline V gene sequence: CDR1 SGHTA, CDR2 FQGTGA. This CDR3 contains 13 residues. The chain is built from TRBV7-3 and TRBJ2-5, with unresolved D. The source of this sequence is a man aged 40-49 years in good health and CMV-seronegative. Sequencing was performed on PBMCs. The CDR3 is CASTRYRRETQYF. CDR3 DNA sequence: TGTGCCAGCACACGATACCGTAGAGAGACCCAGTACTTC.